The subject of this entry is one TCR beta chain. The source of the sample is a study of blood T cell repertoires in COVID-19. Study in general: Acute and convalescent COVID-19 samples came from the United States, Italy and Spain. In each case, the material was cDNA or gDNA derived from T cells, B-cell-depleted T cells, or PBMCs.

Per the original data handling: Estimation of nucleated cell counts was performed using reference gene primer amplification. Libraries were prepared by immunoSEQ multiplex PCR; TCRdb keeps only in-frame clonotypes and omits some of them. The V and J calls and the clone size are those of that table, but D and trimming were determined from the DNA. There are 160,000 or so clones in the sample; just under 80% occur only once, and around 13% lies in the top ten. CDR3 length equals 15 residues. Germline V gives CDR1 SGHRS, CDR2 YFSETQ. V was pared by 3 bases and J by 10 bases, with 11 bases of the junction left unmatched.

This receptor was identified in a woman aged 80 or over with acute or convalescent COVID-19. Sequenced sample: peripheral blood. This chain links TRBV5-1 with TRBJ2-1; 9 bases are shared with TRBD1. Written as DNA, the CDR3 is TGCGCCAGCAGCTCTCCCGGGACAGGGATAGGGGAGCAGTTCTTC. It is translated as CASSSPGTGIGEQFF.